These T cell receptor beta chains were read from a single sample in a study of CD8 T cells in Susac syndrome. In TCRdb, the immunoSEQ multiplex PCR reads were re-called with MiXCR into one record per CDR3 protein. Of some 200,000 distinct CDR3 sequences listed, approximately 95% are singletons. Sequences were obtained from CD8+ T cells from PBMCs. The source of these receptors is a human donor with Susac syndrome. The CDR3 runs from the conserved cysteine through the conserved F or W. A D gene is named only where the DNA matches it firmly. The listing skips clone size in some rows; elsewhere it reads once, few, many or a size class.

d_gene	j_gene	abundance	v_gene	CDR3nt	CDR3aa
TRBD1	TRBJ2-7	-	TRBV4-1	TGCGCCAGCAGCCAAGATAAGGGGGCCGAGCAGTACTTC	CASSQDKGAEQYF
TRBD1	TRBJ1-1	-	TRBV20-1	TGCAGTGCTAGACCCCGACAGGGGTTGACTGAAGCTTTCTTT	CSARPRQGLTEAFF
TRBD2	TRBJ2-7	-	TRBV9	TGTGCCAGCAGCCCACCGAGGGAAGCGGGGGGGACCTACGAGCAGTACTTC	CASSPPREAGGTYEQYF
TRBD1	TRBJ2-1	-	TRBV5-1	TGCGCCAGCAGCCGCGGACAGGGCCGTTACAATGAGCAGTTCTTC	CASSRGQGRYNEQFF
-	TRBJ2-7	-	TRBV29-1	TGCAGCGTTGAAGAGCGGAACGAGCAGTACTTC	CSVEERNEQYF
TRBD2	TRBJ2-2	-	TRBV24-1	TGTGCCACCCGGGGGGGGAACACCGGGGAGCTGTTTTTT	CATRGGNTGELFF
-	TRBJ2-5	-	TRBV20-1	TGCAGTGCTAGAGTGATGGGGGACAACCAAGAGACCCAGTACTTC	CSARVMGDNQETQYF
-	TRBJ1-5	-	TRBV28	TGTGCCAGCAGTTTCCGGCGGAACAATCAGCCCCAGCATTTT	CASSFRRNNQPQHF
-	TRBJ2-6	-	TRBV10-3	TGTGCCATCAGTGAGTCTGAGGGACACTCTGGGGCCAACGTCCTGACTTTC	CAISESEGHSGANVLTF
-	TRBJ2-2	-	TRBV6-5	TGTGCCAGCAGTTACCGGATCGTCCCCGGGGAGCTGTTTTTT	CASSYRIVPGELFF
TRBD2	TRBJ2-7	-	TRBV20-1	TGCAGTGCTGACTTACTAGCGGGGGGCTACGAGCAGTACTTC	CSADLLAGGYEQYF
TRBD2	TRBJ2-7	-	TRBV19	TGTGCCAGTAGTATGTTGGGGAGGGCCTACGAGCAGTACTTC	CASSMLGRAYEQYF
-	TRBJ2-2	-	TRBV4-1	TGCGCCAGCAGCCAAGATCCCTGGGACACCGGGGAGCTGTTTTTT	CASSQDPWDTGELFF
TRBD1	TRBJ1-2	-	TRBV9	TGTGCCAGCAGCGCCACCGGGACAGCGAGTGGCTACACCTTC	CASSATGTASGYTF
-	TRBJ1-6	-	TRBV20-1	TGCAGTGCTAGAGACAGGGTGGGGAATTCACCCCTCCACTTT	CSARDRVGNSPLHF
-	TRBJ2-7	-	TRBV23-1	TGCGCCAGCAGTCAATGCCACCATCTAGCAGGGAAGCAGTACTTC	CASSQCHHLAGKQYF
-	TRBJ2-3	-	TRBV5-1	TGCGCCAGCAGCTTGGGCCCGGGCACAGATACGCAGTATTTT	CASSLGPGTDTQYF
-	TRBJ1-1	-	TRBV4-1	TGCGCCAGCAGCCCCCTGTGGGAGTCTGAAGCTTTCTTT	CASSPLWESEAFF
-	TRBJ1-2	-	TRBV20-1	TGCAGTGCGAGCAACTTACAGGGTCGGGGCTACACCTTC	CSASNLQGRGYTF
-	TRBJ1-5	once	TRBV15	TGTGCCACCAGCAGAGATGGGGGGAACAATCAGCCCCAGCATTTT	CATSRDGGNNQPQHF
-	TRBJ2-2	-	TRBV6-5	TGTGCCAGCAGCTGGCTAGCGAACACCGGGGAGCTGTTTTTT	CASSWLANTGELFF
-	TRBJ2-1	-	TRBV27	TGTGCCAGCAGTTTCCAGGTTTCCTACAATGAGCAGTTCTTC	CASSFQVSYNEQFF
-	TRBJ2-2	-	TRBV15	TGTGCCACCAGCGCCCGACGGGATATCGGGGAGCTGTTTTTT	CATSARRDIGELFF
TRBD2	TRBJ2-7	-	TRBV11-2	TGTGCCAGCAGCCGGAGCGGGAGGACGTACGAGCAGTACTTC	CASSRSGRTYEQYF
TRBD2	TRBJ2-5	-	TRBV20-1	TGCAGTGCTAGGACTAGCGGACGTCAAGAGACCCAGTACTTC	CSARTSGRQETQYF
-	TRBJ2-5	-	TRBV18	TGTGCCAGCTCACCACCGGACAGTCAAGAGACCCAGTACTTC	CASSPPDSQETQYF
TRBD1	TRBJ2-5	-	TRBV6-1	TGTGCCAGCCTCGGGACAGGAAAAGAGACCCAGTACTTC	CASLGTGKETQYF
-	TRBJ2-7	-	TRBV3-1	TGTGCCAGCAGCCCCAGTGGACAGACCTACGAGCAGTACTTC	CASSPSGQTYEQYF
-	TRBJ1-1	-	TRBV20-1	TGCAGTGCTAGAAGCCAGGGGATGAACACTGAAGCTTTCTTT	CSARSQGMNTEAFF
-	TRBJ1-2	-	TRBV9	TGTGCCAGCAGTCCTGGGACTGAAGAAAGCTACACCTTC	CASSPGTEESYTF
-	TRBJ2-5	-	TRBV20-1	TGCAGTGCTAGGTCCAACGAGGGGACCCAGTACTTC	CSARSNEGTQYF
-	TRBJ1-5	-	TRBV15	TGTGCCACCAGCAGAGTAGGGACACTCGAGGTGGGCAATCAGCCCCAGCATTTT	CATSRVGTLEVGNQPQHF
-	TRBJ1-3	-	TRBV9	TGTGCCAGCGCTGAAGATGTCGGGGGCGGAAACACCATATATTTT	CASAEDVGGGNTIYF
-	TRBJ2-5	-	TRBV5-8	TGTGCCAGCAGCTTGTTCAACTTCAGGGAAGAGACCCAGTACTTC	CASSLFNFREETQYF
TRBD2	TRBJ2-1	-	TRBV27	TGTGCCAGCAGTTTCCGGACTAGCCCGTACGGTGAGCAGTTCTTC	CASSFRTSPYGEQFF
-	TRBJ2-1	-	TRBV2	TGTGCCAGCAGTGAGACTAGCTACAATGAGCAGTTCTTC	CASSETSYNEQFF
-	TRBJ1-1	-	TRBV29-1	TGCAGCGTTCTATACCAGAACATGAACACTGAAGCTTTCTTT	CSVLYQNMNTEAFF
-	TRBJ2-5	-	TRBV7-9	TGTGCCAGCAGCTTCAGGGACCAAGAGACCCAGTACTTC	CASSFRDQETQYF
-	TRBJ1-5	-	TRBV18	TGTGCCAGCTCGCGGTCCCCGATAAGAGATCAGCCCCAGCATTTT	CASSRSPIRDQPQHF
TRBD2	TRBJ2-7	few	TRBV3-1	TGTGCCAGCAGCCCAACTAGCGGGGGATCCTACGAGCAGTACTTC	CASSPTSGGSYEQYF
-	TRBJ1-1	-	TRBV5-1	TGCGCCAGCAGCGCCGGGGGGGTCGGGGACACTGAAGCTTTCTTT	CASSAGGVGDTEAFF
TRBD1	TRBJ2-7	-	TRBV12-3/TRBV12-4	TGTGCCAGCAGTCTCGGGACAGGGGGCTCTAGTGTGTACGAGCAGTACTTC	CASSLGTGGSSVYEQYF